These 21 T cell receptor beta chains were sequenced from one sample in a study of CD8+ T cells in alopecia areata. The treatment was: oral pan-JAK inhibitor, 5-10 mg twice daily. RNA extraction was followed by reverse transcription into cDNA, which acted as the sequencing template. Method: immunoSEQ multiplex PCR; TCRdb's copy keeps in-frame clones and lacks some. The table records fewer than 250,000 clones, about 64% of them present only once. This specimen was CD4+ T cells sorted from blood, taken at week 4, from a patient treated with tofacitinib. The origin of the receptors is a human donor with alopecia areata.

This clone has only a few counts. The gene calls are TRBV29-1 and TRBJ2-7; 10 nucleotides line up with TRBD2. The V and J ends lost 6 bases and 5 bases, in that order; junction bases with no gene match: 4. CDR1 and CDR2 from the germline V gene are SQVTM and ANQGSEA. CDR3 length: 12 residues. CDR3 sequence reads: CSVGLASHEQYF. The CDR3 DNA reads TGCAGCGTGGGACTAGCGAGCCACGAGCAGTACTTC.

This rearrangement joins TRBV6-1 to TRBJ1-6, with D tentatively TRBD1 (6 bases). The V and J ends lost 10 bases and 7 bases respectively, with 20 bases between them. CDR1 is MNHNS and CDR2 is SASEGT in the germline V gene. The CDR3 has 15 amino acids. CDR3 in DNA: TGTGCCACCTCCTCATCGCCAGGGGTAAATTCACCCCTCCACTTT. Translation gives CATSSSPGVNSPLHF.

The chain couples TRBV11-2 to TRBJ2-5; D ambiguous. Germline loops: CDR1 SGHAT, CDR2 FQNNGV. V was pared by 2 bases and J by 2 bases, with 6 bases between. The CDR3 consists of 13 residues. CDR3 region: CASSLYPQETQYF. The CDR3 DNA reads as TGTGCCAGCAGCTTATACCCACAAGAGACCCAGTACTTC. Full variable domain (remainder filled in from reference TRBV11-2 and TRBJ2-5): EAGVAQSPRYKIIEKRQSVAFWCNPISGHATLYWYQQILGQGPKLLIQFQNNGVVDDSQLPKDRFSAERLKGVDSTLKIQPAKLEDSAVYLCASSLYPQETQYFGPGTRLLVL.

This clone was seen only a few times. The chain links TRBV14 to TRBJ1-4; 11 bases align to TRBD1. CDR1 is SGHDN, CDR2 FVKESK, per germline. This CDR3 is 14 amino acids long. V dropped 6 bases and J dropped 8; count of bases not matched to a gene: 5. The CDR3 sequence: CASRRTGGGEKLFF. For the CDR3, the DNA is TGTGCCAGCAGGCGGACAGGGGGCGGCGAAAAACTGTTTTTT.

The chain joins TRBV11-3 to TRBJ2-2; the D call may be TRBD1 or TRBD2 (5 bases each). The CDR3 loop spans 15 amino acids. With 5 bases removed from V and 2 bases from J, the gap between germline ends came to 12 bases. Germline V gives CDR1 SGHNT, CDR2 YENEEA. The CDR3 sequence is CASSKEGLNTGELFF. As DNA, the CDR3 is TGTGCCAGCAGCAAAGAGGGGCTCAACACCGGGGAGCTGTTTTTT.

This clone appeared a few times. V is TRBV5-1 and J is TRBJ1-4; 8 bases agree with TRBD1. This CDR3 has 14 residues. The trim removed 1 base at V and 6 bases at J, leaving 2 bases unmatched. Germline lookup yields CDR1 SGHRS and CDR2 YFSETQ. The CDR3 protein is CASSLQGADEKLFF. In DNA form, the CDR3 reads TGCGCCAGCAGCTTGCAGGGGGCGGATGAAAAACTGTTTTTT.

The J gene is TRBJ2-1, the V gene TRBV14; 12 bases fit TRBD2. Trimming cost V 2 bases and J 1 base; bases outside gene matches: 3. The CDR3 length is 17 residues. Germline assignment: CDR1 SGHDN and CDR2 FVKESK. CDR3 coding DNA: TGTGCCAGCAGCCAACTAGCGGGGGGGCCTTCCTACAATGAGCAGTTCTTC. Residues: CASSQLAGGPSYNEQFF.

This clone turned up a few times. This sequence joins TRBV21-1 and TRBJ2-7. TRBV21-1 is an annotated pseudogene. The CDR3 covers 17 residues. The CDR3, as DNA: TGTGCCAGCAGCAAAGGTGGTTGTAAGGGCGGCTCCTACGAGCAGTACTTC. Residues: CASSKGGCKGGSYEQYF.

The CDR3 DNA reads TGCGCCAGCAGCCGGTCCGGGACTAGCGGCAGTGAGCAGTTCTTC. It is translated as CASSRSGTSGSEQFF. J is TRBJ2-1 and V is TRBV5-1, with TRBD2 matching 11 bases. CDR3 length equals 15 residues. V lost 4 bases to trimming and J lost 9 bases; unmatched junction nucleotides: 9. Germline V lookup: CDR1 SGHRS, CDR2 YFSETQ.

The gene calls are TRBV19 and TRBJ2-7, with 8 positions matching TRBD1. J was trimmed by 2 bases and V by 4 bases; bases with no gene match: 4. Germline values: CDR1 LNHDA, CDR2 SQIVND (reference sequence). The CDR3 is 14 residues long. The chain's CDR3 is CASSRLTGAYEQYF. CDR3 DNA sequence: TGTGCCAGTAGTAGATTGACAGGGGCCTACGAGCAGTACTTC.

V is TRBV7-2 and J is TRBJ2-2, with TRBD1 matching 8 bases. CDR3 length: 15 amino acids. CDR1 is SGHTA and CDR2 is FQGNSA in the germline V gene. V was clipped by 1 base and J by 7 bases; unmatched bases: 5. The CDR3 here is CASSLVWTGIGELFF. For the CDR3, the DNA is TGTGCCAGCAGCTTAGTATGGACAGGGATCGGGGAGCTGTTTTTT.

The chain joins TRBV7-2 to TRBJ1-1; D remains ambiguous. The CDR3 length is 14 residues. V lost 5 bases and J 4 bases, leaving 14 bases between the germline ends. Germline CDR1 and CDR2: SGHTA and FQGNSA. CDR3 sequence: CASSPFGGSTEAFF. CDR3 nucleotide sequence: TGTGCCAGCAGCCCCTTTGGCGGGAGCACTGAAGCTTTCTTT.

This sequence joins TRBV18 and TRBJ1-2; 8 bases match TRBD1. CDR1 KGHSH and CDR2 LQKENI come from the germline V gene. CDR3 length equals 16 residues. V was clipped by 3 bases and J by 2 bases; unmatched bases: 8. For the CDR3, the DNA is TGTGCCAGCTCACCCTTGGGGACAGGAAACAACTATGGCTACACCTTC. It encodes CASSPLGTGNNYGYTF.

The rearrangement joins TRBV2 to TRBJ2-7, with D possibly called TRBD1 or TRBD2 (5 bases each). Germline CDR1 SNHLY, CDR2 FYNNEI. CDR3 size: 15 residues. V was clipped by 3 bases and J by 2 bases, with 14 bases between them. CDR3 region: CASSEGPGATYEQYF. The CDR3 coding sequence is TGTGCCAGCAGTGAGGGGCCCGGGGCCACCTACGAGCAGTACTTC. Full variable domain (outside the CDR3, taken from reference TRBV2 and TRBJ2-7): EPEVTQTPSHQVTQMGQEVILRCVPISNHLYFYWYRQILGQKVEFLVSFYNNEISEKSEIFDDQFSVERPDGSNFTLKIRSTKLEDSAMYFCASSEGPGATYEQYFGPGTRLTVT.

This clone came up a few times. The chain recombines TRBV10-3 with TRBJ2-5; 11 positions agree with TRBD1. V lost 0 bases and J lost 4; bases outside the gene matches: 7. Germline values: CDR1 ENHRY, CDR2 SYGVKD. The length of the CDR3 is 17 residues. DNA for the CDR3: TGTGCCATCAGTGAGTCAAGAGGACAGGGGGCATCAGAGACCCAGTACTTC. This gives the protein CAISESRGQGASETQYF.

The chain links TRBV30 to TRBJ2-5; TRBD2 matches 7 bases. The CDR3 covers 14 residues. Germline lookup yields CDR1 GTSNPN and CDR2 SVGIG (reference sequence). The V and J ends lost 4 bases and 2 bases, in that order; junction bases with no gene match: 7. CDR3 DNA: TGTGCCTGGACCCCACGAGCGGGGCAAGAGACCCAGTACTTC. It translates to CAWTPRAGQETQYF. Full variable domain (rest looked up from reference TRBV30 and TRBJ2-5): SQTIHQWPATLVQPVGSPLSLECTVEGTSNPNLYWYRQAAGRGLQLLFYSVGIGQISSEVPQNLSASRPQDRQFILSSKKLLLSDSGFYLCAWTPRAGQETQYFGPGTRLLVL.

The rearrangement uses TRBV7-2 and TRBJ2-1; unclear D gene. The germline CDR1 and CDR2 sequences are SGHTA and FQGNSA. Trimming left V 5 bases short and J 4 bases short, with 9 bases between. CDR3 length equals 13 residues. CDR3 sequence: CASSLSGYNEQFF. The CDR3 DNA sequence: TGTGCCAGCAGCCTTAGTGGATACAATGAGCAGTTCTTC.

The chain couples TRBV7-9 to TRBJ1-2; D possibly corresponds to TRBD1 (6 bases). Between the trimmed V and J ends, which lost 5 bases and 4 bases, there was a span of 14 bases. Germline V gives CDR1 SEHNR, CDR2 FQNEAQ (reference sequence). The CDR3 is 14 amino acids. Written as DNA, the CDR3 is TGTGCCAGCAGCACAGCACAGGGTGCCTATGGCTACACCTTC. Its translation is CASSTAQGAYGYTF. Complete variable domain (other parts from reference TRBV7-9 and TRBJ1-2): DTGVSQNPRHKITKRGQNVTFRCDPISEHNRLYWYRQTLGQGPEFLTYFQNEAQLEKSRLLSDRFSAERPKGSFSTLEIQRTEQGDSAMYLCASSTAQGAYGYTFGSGTRLTVV.

V and J are TRBV5-6 and TRBJ2-5; D perhaps matches TRBD2 (5 bases). The CDR3 contains 13 residues. The germline V gene encodes CDR1 SGHDT and CDR2 YYEEEE. Trimming removed 6 bases from V and 3 bases from J, with 12 bases in between. CDR3 region: CASTFLREETQYF. For the CDR3, the DNA is TGTGCCAGCACCTTTCTGAGGGAAGAGACCCAGTACTTC.

The chain uses TRBV5-1 and TRBJ2-3; TRBD1 agrees at 7 bases. The germline CDR1 and CDR2 sequences are SGHRS and YFSETQ. The CDR3 covers 16 residues. The V gene end was trimmed by 3 bases and the J gene end by 4 bases; junction bases not matched to a gene: 11. In nucleotides, the CDR3 is TGCGCCAGCAGCTCACGACAGGGACGATGGGCAGATACGCAGTATTTT. Translated: CASSSRQGRWADTQYF.

In this sample, this clone turned up once. The rearrangement joins TRBV5-1 to TRBJ2-2; no firm D call. CDR3 size: 15 residues. Between the trimmed V and J ends, which lost 0 bases and 5 bases, there was a span of 11 bases. The germline gives CDR1 SGHRS, CDR2 YFSETQ. Written as DNA, the CDR3 is TGCGCCAGCAGCTTGGAGCCCCAAGGGACCGGGGAGCTGTTTTTT. It translates to CASSLEPQGTGELFF.